This T cell receptor beta chain emerged from a study of T cell responses to AZD1222 COVID-19 vaccine. From germline, CDR1 is SEHNR and CDR2 FQNEAQ (reference sequence). This CDR3 is 12 amino acids long. V was shortened by 4 bases and J by 5 bases, with 7 bases between the two germline ends. Profiled with immunoSEQ multiplex PCR; TCRdb holds only in-frame clones, not every one. The table shows about 60,000 clones, with more than 65% occurring only once. The TCR comes from an adult in good health. The rearrangement links TRBV7-9 to TRBJ2-3; D gene ambiguous. This specimen consisted of peripheral blood, obtained on day 0 of AZD1222 vaccination. This CDR3 is CASSSVVDTQYF. Written as DNA, the CDR3 is TGTGCCAGCAGCTCCGTTGTAGATACGCAGTATTTT.